The 2 T cell receptor beta chains below were found in one sample sequenced in a study of blood T cell repertoires in COVID-19. Here immunoSEQ multiplex PCR was the method, and the copy in TCRdb shows in-frame clones only, minus some. The sample holds some 62,000 clones, approximately 80% seen once. The sequenced sample consisted of peripheral blood. All receptors derive from a woman over 75 with active or convalescent COVID-19.

The chain links TRBV5-1 to TRBJ1-6; no reliable D call. This CDR3 spans 14 amino acids. Germline V gene data show CDR1 as SGHRS and CDR2 as YFSETQ. Trimming took 4 bases from V and 6 from J, leaving 11 bases between them. This CDR3 reads CASSPLSGNSPLHF. The CDR3 bases are TGCGCCAGCAGCCCCCTTTCGGGTAATTCACCCCTCCACTTT.

The rearrangement joins TRBV10-2 to TRBJ1-1; weak D call: TRBD1 (6 bases). The CDR3 length is 16 residues. V lost 6 bases and J 2 bases, leaving 19 bases between the germline ends. The germline gives CDR1 WSHSY, CDR2 SAAADI. CDR3 loop: CASSEGGVGKNTEAFF. As DNA, the CDR3 is TGCGCCAGCAGCGAAGGGGGGGTTGGGAAAAACACTGAAGCTTTCTTT.